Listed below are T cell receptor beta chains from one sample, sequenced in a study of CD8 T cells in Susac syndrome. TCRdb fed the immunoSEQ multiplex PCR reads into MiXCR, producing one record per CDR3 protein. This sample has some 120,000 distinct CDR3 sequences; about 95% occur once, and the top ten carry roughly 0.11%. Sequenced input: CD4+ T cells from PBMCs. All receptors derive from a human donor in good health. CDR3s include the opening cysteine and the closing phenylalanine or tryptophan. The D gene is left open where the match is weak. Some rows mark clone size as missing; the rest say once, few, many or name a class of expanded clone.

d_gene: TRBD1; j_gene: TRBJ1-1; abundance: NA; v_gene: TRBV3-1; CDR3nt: TGTGCCAGCACCATCGGGACAGTGAACACTGAAGCTTTCTTT; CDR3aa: CASTIGTVNTEAFF
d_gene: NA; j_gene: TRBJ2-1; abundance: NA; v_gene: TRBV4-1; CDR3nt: TGCGCCAGCAGCCAAGATATGAGCGGTGGGTACAATGAGCAGTTCTTC; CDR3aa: CASSQDMSGGYNEQFF
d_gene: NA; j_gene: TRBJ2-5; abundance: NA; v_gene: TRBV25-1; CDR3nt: TGTGCCAGCATCGAGGGGGGAGGAGACGCGTACTTC; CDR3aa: CASIEGGGDAYF
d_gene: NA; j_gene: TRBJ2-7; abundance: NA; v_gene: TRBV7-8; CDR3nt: TGTGCCAGCAGCTCCACTTCCTACGAGCAGTACTTC; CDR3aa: CASSSTSYEQYF
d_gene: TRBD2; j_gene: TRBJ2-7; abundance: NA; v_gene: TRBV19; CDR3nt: TGTGCCAGTAGACCTAGCGGGGGGACCTACGAGCAGTACTTC; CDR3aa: CASRPSGGTYEQYF
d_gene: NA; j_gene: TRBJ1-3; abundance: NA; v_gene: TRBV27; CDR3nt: TGTGCCAGCAGCCCTTGGGAGGGAAGCTCTGGAAACACCATATATTTT; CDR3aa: CASSPWEGSSGNTIYF
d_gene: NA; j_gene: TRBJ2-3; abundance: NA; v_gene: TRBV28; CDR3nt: TGTGCCAGCACCAATGGGGGGCTGGCCACAGATACGCAGTATTTT; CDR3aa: CASTNGGLATDTQYF
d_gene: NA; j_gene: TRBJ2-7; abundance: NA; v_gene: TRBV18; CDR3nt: TGTGCCAGCTCACTATTGGAGTTCTACGAGCAGTACTTC; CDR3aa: CASSLLEFYEQYF
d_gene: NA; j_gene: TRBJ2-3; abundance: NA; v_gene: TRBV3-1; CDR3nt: TGTGCCAGCAGCTCCACCTTGGGGGGCACAGATACGCAGTATTTT; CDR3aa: CASSSTLGGTDTQYF
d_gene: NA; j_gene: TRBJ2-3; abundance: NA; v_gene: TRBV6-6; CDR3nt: TGTGCCAGCAGTTTCCTCGGGGGAGATACGCAGTATTTT; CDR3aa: CASSFLGGDTQYF
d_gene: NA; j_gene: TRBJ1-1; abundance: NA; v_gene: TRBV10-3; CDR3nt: TGTGCCATCAGTGAAAGGGTTATGAACACTGAAGCTTTCTTT; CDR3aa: CAISERVMNTEAFF
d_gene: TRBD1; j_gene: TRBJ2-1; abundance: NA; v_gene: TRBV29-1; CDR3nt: TGCAGCGTTGTCCCTGACAGGGGAAGTTCCTACAATGAGCAGTTCTTC; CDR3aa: CSVVPDRGSSYNEQFF
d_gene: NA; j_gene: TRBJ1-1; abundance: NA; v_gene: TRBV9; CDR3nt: TGTGCCAGCAGCGTAGACCCCCGGAACACTGAAGCTTTCTTT; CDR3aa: CASSVDPRNTEAFF
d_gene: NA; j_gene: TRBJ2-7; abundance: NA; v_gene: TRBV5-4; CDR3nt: TGTGCCAGCAGCTTGGGCTCCAGCGACTCCTACGAGCAGTACTTC; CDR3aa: CASSLGSSDSYEQYF
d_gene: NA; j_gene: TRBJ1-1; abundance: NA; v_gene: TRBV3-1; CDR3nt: TGTGCCAGCAGCCAAGACGACAGGTCCACTGAAGCTTTCTTT; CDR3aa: CASSQDDRSTEAFF
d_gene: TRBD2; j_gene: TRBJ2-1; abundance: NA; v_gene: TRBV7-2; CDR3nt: TGTGCCAGCAGCCCTCAGGGCGGGAGGACTCGCAATGAGCAGTTCTTC; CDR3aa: CASSPQGGRTRNEQFF
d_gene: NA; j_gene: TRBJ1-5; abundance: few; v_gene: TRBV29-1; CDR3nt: TGCAGCGTTGGCGGGGGGGGCAATCAGCCCCAGCATTTT; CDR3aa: CSVGGGGNQPQHF
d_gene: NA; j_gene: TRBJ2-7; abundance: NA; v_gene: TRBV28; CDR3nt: TGTGCCAGCAGCCTGGGGGTAATCTACGAGCAGTACTTC; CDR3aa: CASSLGVIYEQYF
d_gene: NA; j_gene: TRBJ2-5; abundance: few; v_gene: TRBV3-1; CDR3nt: TGTGCCAGCAGCCCCGGGACTCCGGGGACCCAGTACTTC; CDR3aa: CASSPGTPGTQYF
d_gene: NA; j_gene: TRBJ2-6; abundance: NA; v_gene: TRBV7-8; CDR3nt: TGTGCCAGCAGCATACAGGTTTTCACTGGGGCCAACGTCCTGACTTTC; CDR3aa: CASSIQVFTGANVLTF
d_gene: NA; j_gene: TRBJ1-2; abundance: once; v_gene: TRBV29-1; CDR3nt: TGCAGCGTTGAAGACGGGACACTGAATGGCTACACCTTC; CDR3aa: CSVEDGTLNGYTF
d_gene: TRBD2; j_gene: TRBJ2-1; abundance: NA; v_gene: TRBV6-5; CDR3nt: TGTGCCACCACGGGAGCTAGCGGGAGTGTTAGTGAGCAGTTCTTC; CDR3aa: CATTGASGSVSEQFF
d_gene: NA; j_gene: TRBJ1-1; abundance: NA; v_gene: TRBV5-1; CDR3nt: TGCGCCAGCAGCGCGCTCGACAAGGAGGCTTTCTTT; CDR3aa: CASSALDKEAFF
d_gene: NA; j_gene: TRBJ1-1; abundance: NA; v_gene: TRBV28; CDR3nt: TGTGCCAGCAGTTTAGTTTCCACTGAAGCTTTCTTT; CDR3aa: CASSLVSTEAFF
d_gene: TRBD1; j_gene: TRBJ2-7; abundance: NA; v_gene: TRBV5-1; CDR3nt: TGCGCCAGCACCACAGGGGGGACGACCTACGAGCAGTACTTC; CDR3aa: CASTTGGTTYEQYF